One sample yielded the 29 T cell receptor beta chains listed below, sequenced in a study of CD8+ T cells in alopecia areata. TCR sequencing used cDNA made by reverse transcription of extracted RNA. Profiled with immunoSEQ multiplex PCR; TCRdb holds only in-frame clones, not every one. The sample holds fewer than 200,000 clones, 59% seen once. The source was CD4+ T cells sorted from blood, collected at week 0. These receptors all stem from a human donor with alopecia areata.

The chain links TRBV29-1 to TRBJ1-2; 10 nucleotides line up with TRBD1. Trimming at V came to 4 bases and at J to 6 bases, leaving 5 bases not matched to a gene. CDR1 and CDR2 (germline): SQVTM, ANQGSEA. The CDR3 extends over 13 amino acids. The DNA of the CDR3 is TGCAGCGTTGGGGACAGGGGAAAAAATGGCTACACCTTC. It translates to CSVGDRGKNGYTF.

V usage is TRBV5-6 and J usage is TRBJ2-3; D is ambiguous. CDR3 length: 15 amino acids. The V end lost 2 bases, the J end lost 2 bases, and 12 bases lay between the germline ends. CDR1 and CDR2 from the germline V gene are SGHDT and YYEEEE. CDR3 nucleotides: TGTGCCAGCAGCTTAGGAGTCCGGCCCACAGATACGCAGTATTTT. Residues: CASSLGVRPTDTQYF.

The chain's CDR3 is CASKPQGLRHYGYTF. The CDR3 DNA reads as TGTGCCAGCAAACCACAGGGTCTCAGGCACTATGGCTACACCTTC. The chain carries TRBV6-6 and TRBJ1-2; D possibly corresponds to TRBD1 (6 bases). CDR1 is MNHNY, CDR2 SVGAGI, per germline (reference sequence). The CDR3 loop spans 15 amino acids. Trimming removed 7 bases from V and 3 bases from J, with 18 bases in between.

The J gene is TRBJ2-5, the V gene TRBV5-6; D unclear. CDR1 and CDR2 from the germline V gene are SGHDT and YYEEEE. The CDR3 consists of 12 residues. Trimming left V 4 bases short and J 2 bases short, with 6 bases between. DNA of the CDR3: TGTGCCAGCAGCGCCAAACAAGAGACCCAGTACTTC. Protein sequence: CASSAKQETQYF.

V and J are TRBV12-5 and TRBJ2-1; the match to TRBD2 covers 9 bases. The trim removed 6 bases at V and 9 bases at J, leaving 9 bases unmatched. The CDR3 extends over 14 amino acids. Germline CDR1 is LGHNT and CDR2 is FRNRAP. The CDR3 coding sequence is TGTGCTAGTGGGAATCCGGGACTAGCTCCTGAGCAGTTCTTC. Translated: CASGNPGLAPEQFF.

The chain carries TRBV19 and TRBJ2-7; D uncertain. V lost 0 bases and J lost 8, with 11 bases in between. Per germline, CDR1 LNHDA and CDR2 SQIVND (reference sequence). The CDR3 extends over 13 amino acids. The CDR3 region has the DNA TGTGCCAGTAGTATAGAGGGTGTTGGGCAGCAGTACTTC. As protein: CASSIEGVGQQYF.

A single count supports this clone. The chain carries TRBV14 and TRBJ2-7; TRBD1 aligns across 7 bases. The CDR3 is made up of 14 amino acids. The germline gives CDR1 SGHDN, CDR2 FVKESK. The V segment lost 4 bases and the J segment 3 bases; nucleotides outside the gene matches: 6. As DNA, the CDR3 is TGTGCCAGCAGCCTCTACCGGGACAGCTACGAGCAGTACTTC. The encoded protein is CASSLYRDSYEQYF.

The chain employs TRBV4-1 and TRBJ2-7; possibly TRBD2 for D (6 bases). The CDR3 length is 15 residues. Between the trimmed V and J ends, which lost 2 bases and 6 bases, there was a span of 17 bases. Germline V gene data show CDR1 as MGHRA and CDR2 as YSYEKL. The CDR3, as DNA: TGCGCCAGCAGCCAACAGGACTACTCGAGTGGCGAGCAGTACTTC. This sequence encodes CASSQQDYSSGEQYF.

The chain has TRBV7-2 and TRBJ2-5; D possibly corresponds to TRBD1 (6 bases). V shed 3 bases and J shed 4 bases, with 9 bases lying between them. Germline V CDR1 and CDR2: SGHTA, FQGNSA. The CDR3 length is 13 residues. In DNA form, the CDR3 reads TGTGCCAGCAGCTTCAGGGGTTTAGAGACCCAGTACTTC. Translated, it gives CASSFRGLETQYF.

This sequence joins TRBV18 and TRBJ2-7; 11 bases fit TRBD2. The germline CDR1 and CDR2 sequences are KGHSH and LQKENI. The V gene end was trimmed by 2 bases and the J gene end by 3 bases; junction bases not matched to a gene: 3. The CDR3 consists of 15 residues. The CDR3 spells CASSPASGGNYEQYF. CDR3 in DNA: TGTGCCAGCTCACCAGCTAGCGGGGGGAACTACGAGCAGTACTTC.

This chain links TRBV29-1 with TRBJ2-5; 7 bases agree with TRBD1. The CDR3 sequence is 12 residues long. Germline loops: CDR1 SQVTM, CDR2 ANQGSEA. V lost 3 bases, J lost 7 bases, and 5 bases stayed unmatched. CDR3 loop: CSVDVAGGTQYF. CDR3 in DNA: TGCAGCGTTGATGTAGCAGGGGGGACCCAGTACTTC.

This chain connects TRBV30 to TRBJ1-5, with a possible D match to TRBD1 (5 bases). V shed 5 bases and J shed 6 bases, with 14 bases lying between them. The CDR3 sequence is 13 residues long. Germline CDR1 and CDR2: GTSNPN and SVGIG (reference sequence). The CDR3 protein is CAWAGREGQPQHF. Written as DNA, the CDR3 is TGTGCCTGGGCGGGCAGGGAGGGTCAGCCCCAGCATTTT.

This rearrangement joins TRBV10-3 to TRBJ2-3; D tentatively reads TRBD1 or TRBD2 (6 bases each). The CDR3 is 13 residues long. Trimming shortened V by 7 bases and J by 0 bases, and 8 bases separated the two germline ends. CDR1 is ENHRY and CDR2 is SYGVKD in the germline V gene. The CDR3 protein is CAINGGSTDTQYF. The CDR3 DNA reads as TGTGCCATCAACGGGGGCAGCACAGATACGCAGTATTTT.

The V call is TRBV4-1, the J call TRBJ2-2; D remains ambiguous. CDR3 length: 16 residues. The germline gives CDR1 MGHRA, CDR2 YSYEKL. Between the trimmed V and J ends, which lost 4 bases and 0 bases, there was a span of 12 bases. CDR3 sequence (DNA): TGCGCCAGCAGCCCCTTTGGGGATACGAACACCGGGGAGCTGTTTTTT. Translated: CASSPFGDTNTGELFF.

The V and J genes are TRBV29-1 and TRBJ2-1, with D possibly matching TRBD2 (5 bases). This CDR3 has 14 amino acids. The ends were cut back, 6 bases at V and 3 bases at J, with 15 bases in the middle. Per germline, CDR1 SQVTM and CDR2 ANQGSEA. This CDR3 reads CSVPAPEVYNEQFF. The CDR3 DNA follows: TGCAGCGTCCCCGCACCGGAGGTCTACAATGAGCAGTTCTTC.

The chain couples TRBV29-1 to TRBJ2-2, with 7 bases aligning to TRBD1. V gave up 6 bases and J gave up 4 bases; unmatched junction bases: 2. CDR1 is SQVTM, CDR2 ANQGSEA, per germline. CDR3 length: 12 residues. The DNA for the CDR3 is TGCAGCGTCGGGACAGCCACCGGGGAGCTGTTTTTT. This translates into CSVGTATGELFF.

The chain has TRBV10-2 and TRBJ1-2, with D tentatively TRBD1 (6 bases). This CDR3 has 18 residues. Trimming shortened V by 0 bases and J by 1 base, and 18 bases separated the two germline ends. Germline CDR1 and CDR2: WSHSY and SAAADI. The CDR3 DNA sequence: TGCGCCAGCAGTGAGTCGAGTGTTAGACAGGAGAGTAACTATGGCTACACCTTC. Translated: CASSESSVRQESNYGYTF.

This clone appeared a few times. V and J are TRBV30 and TRBJ2-2; D remains unclear. This CDR3 region has 14 residues. Germline V gene data show CDR1 as GTSNPN and CDR2 as SVGIG (reference sequence). The germline V and J ends were trimmed by 6 bases and 0 bases, with 11 bases remaining between them. Here the CDR3 DNA reads TGTGCCTGCACAACTAACGCGAACACCGGGGAGCTGTTTTTT. Translation gives CACTTNANTGELFF.

The chain combines TRBV29-1 with TRBJ1-3, with 7 bases lining up with TRBD1. The V segment lost 6 bases and the J segment 2 bases; nucleotides outside the gene matches: 7. Germline CDR1 is SQVTM and CDR2 is ANQGSEA. This CDR3 has 14 amino acids. The chain's CDR3 is CSVVDRAAGNTIYF. CDR3 nucleotide sequence: TGCAGCGTAGTAGACAGGGCGGCTGGAAACACCATATATTTT.

This chain joins TRBV29-1 and TRBJ2-2; 8 positions agree with TRBD1. The CDR3 length is 13 residues. CDR1 and CDR2 (germline): SQVTM, ANQGSEA. Losses at the gene ends were 7 bases for V and 7 bases for J; bases not matched to a gene: 8. CDR3 sequence reads: CSASTGAIGELFF. In DNA, the CDR3 is TGCAGCGCTTCGACAGGGGCTATCGGGGAGCTGTTTTTT.

The gene calls are TRBV2 and TRBJ2-1; no clear D gene. V lost 4 bases, J lost 4 bases, and 11 bases lay in between. Germline CDR1 and CDR2: SNHLY and FYNNEI. The CDR3 has 14 amino acids. CDR3: CASSASRAYNEQFF. The CDR3 bases are TGTGCCAGCAGTGCAAGTCGCGCATACAATGAGCAGTTCTTC.

This chain uses TRBV2 with TRBJ2-7; 7 nucleotides agree with TRBD2. CDR3 length equals 14 residues. The V segment lost 6 bases and the J segment 0 bases; nucleotides outside the gene matches: 5. Germline CDR1 SNHLY, CDR2 FYNNEI. Here the CDR3 DNA reads TGTGCCAGCAGGTGGCGGGGGAACTCCTACGAGCAGTACTTC. This gives the protein CASRWRGNSYEQYF.

This clone has a handful of counts. The gene calls are TRBV5-6 and TRBJ2-7; no definite D call. Germline V gene sequence: CDR1 SGHDT, CDR2 YYEEEE. V was pared by 1 base and J by 1 base, with 6 bases between. This CDR3 region has 13 residues. This CDR3 reads CASSLMGSYEQYF. The CDR3 DNA sequence: TGTGCCAGCAGCTTGATGGGTTCCTACGAGCAGTACTTC.

The chain carries TRBV14 and TRBJ1-2, with no clear D. The V gene's germline CDR1 is SGHDN and CDR2 FVKESK. With 5 bases removed from V and 8 bases from J, the gap between germline ends came to 12 bases. The CDR3 loop spans 12 amino acids. CDR3 DNA sequence: TGTGCCAGCAGCAACATCCACGGCGGCTACACCTTC. It is translated as CASSNIHGGYTF.

There are a few counts of this clone. Sequence at one end of the junction differs from germline and may be a read error. The V and J genes are TRBV7-2 and TRBJ1-2; unclear D gene. CDR1 is SGHTA and CDR2 is FQGNSA in the germline V gene. CDR3 length: 13 residues. The CDR3 sequence: CASSLQVRDGSTF. The CDR3 nucleotides read TGTGCCAGCAGCCTCCAAGTCCGTGACGGCTCCACCTTC. The full variable domain, with the rest looked up from reference TRBV7-2 and TRBJ1-2, is GAGVSQSPSNKVTEKGKDVELRCDPISGHTALYWYRQSLGQGLEFLIYFQGNSAPDKSGLPSDRFSAERTGGSVSTLTIQRTQQEDSAVYLCASSLQVRDGSTFGSGTRLTVV.

The genes are TRBV18 and TRBJ1-2; TRBD1 aligns across 7 bases. Trimming cost V 6 bases and J 10 bases; bases outside gene matches: 11. The germline V gene encodes CDR1 KGHSH and CDR2 LQKENI. The CDR3 consists of 13 residues. The CDR3 bases are TGTGCCAGCTCCGGGACAGTAAATACACCCTACACCTTC. This gives the protein CASSGTVNTPYTF.

This clone has only a few counts. The V gene is TRBV29-1, the J gene TRBJ2-3; TRBD1 is a possible D gene (6 bases). CDR1 SQVTM and CDR2 ANQGSEA come from the germline V gene. V was trimmed by 6 bases and J by 2 bases, leaving 24 bases between them. The CDR3 is made up of 17 amino acids. CDR3 DNA sequence: TGCAGCGTCGGGATGAACGCGGGTGGACAGCACACAGATACGCAGTATTTT. It is translated as CSVGMNAGGQHTDTQYF.

The rearrangement links TRBV25-1 to TRBJ2-7; D is undetermined. The CDR3 is 14 amino acids. Germline V gene sequence: CDR1 MGHDK, CDR2 SYGVNS. The V end was cut by 2 bases, the J end by 0 bases, with 8 bases between. CDR3 loop: CASSEIKSSYEQYF. The CDR3, as DNA: TGTGCCAGCAGTGAAATCAAAAGCTCCTACGAGCAGTACTTC.

The chain recombines TRBV6-1 with TRBJ2-7; no definite D call. CDR1 is MNHNS and CDR2 is SASEGT in the germline V gene. The CDR3 is 14 residues long. V was clipped by 0 bases and J by 0 bases, with 6 bases between them. The CDR3 coding sequence is TGTGCCAGCAGTGAAGCGCCCTTCTCCTACGAGCAGTACTTC. Translation: CASSEAPFSYEQYF.